The entry that follows covers one TCR beta chain sequence. No antigen is known for it. These data originate in a study of cytomegalovirus exposure and HLA in healthy donors. Study findings and constraints: Association of a missense DCLRE1C variant with TCR beta V- and J-gene trimming was reported in a later analysis. The authors enumerated over 150 TCR beta chains as linked to cytomegalovirus. The study had only CMV serostatus as immune exposure information. An analysis done earlier found most TCR beta V segments productive about 87% or about 30% of the time.

PCR primers comprised 60 Vbeta and 13 Jbeta primers. Profiling relied on immunoSEQ multiplex PCR, and the TCRdb table lists in-frame clones only, not all of them. The data hold roughly 13,000 clones, with about 64% observed a single time. Germline V gene data show CDR1 as LGHNA and CDR2 as YSLEER. Trimming took off 0 bases at V and 0 bases at J, with 3 bases between the two ends. The CDR3 totals 15 residues. What was sequenced was PBMCs. The sequence was obtained from a woman aged 50 to 60 in good health and CMV-seropositive. This chain links TRBV4-3 with TRBJ2-6; D is unresolved. The CDR3 sequence: CASSQDVSGANVLTF. CDR3 in DNA: TGCGCCAGCAGCCAAGACGTCTCTGGGGCCAACGTCCTGACTTTC.